The following is a T cell receptor (beta chain) sequence with its context. These data belong to a study of blood T cell repertoires in COVID-19. Study at large: PBMCs, B-cell-depleted T cells, or T cells provided the cDNA or gDNA that made up the material.

V shed 7 bases and J shed 0 bases, with 16 bases lying between them. The CDR3 extends over 16 amino acids. Germline CDR1 is LGHDT and CDR2 is YNNKEL (reference sequence). Original methodology: How many nucleated cells were present was estimated from reference gene primer amplification. Assay used: immunoSEQ multiplex PCR; TCRdb lists only in-frame clones, some missing. The D gene and trimming were derived from the DNA, and the V and J assignments and clone size from that table. Of 130,000 to 150,000 clones in the sample, roughly four fifths are singletons; the top ten hold roughly 8.4%. Sequences were obtained from peripheral blood. This receptor was identified in a human donor with acute or convalescent COVID-19. The donor label of this sample is uncertain. The V gene is TRBV3-1 (or the pseudogene TRBV3-2), the J gene TRBJ1-5; perhaps TRBD1 as D (5 bases). This chain's CDR3 is CASNAGGLDSNQPQHF. The CDR3 bases are TGTGCCAGCAACGCTGGGGGGTTGGATAGCAATCAGCCCCAGCATTTT.